This T cell receptor (beta chain) was retrieved from a study of graft-versus-host responses after intestinal transplantation. Regarding this clone: Its target is not known.

Profiled with immunoSEQ multiplex PCR; TCRdb holds only in-frame clones, not every one. Of tens of thousands of clones listed, 92% are singletons. Germline CDR1 is MNHNS and CDR2 is SASEGT. V gave up 5 bases and J gave up 0 bases; unmatched junction bases: 5. The CDR3 has 15 residues. Study outcomes and limitations: Researchers found GvH clones in recipient marrow, and some showed up first in ileum or blood. There was an association between peak levels of circulating GvH clones and early post-transplant HvG declines. Allografts carried high graft-versus-host to host-versus-graft clonal ratios in patients having graft-donor T cell macrochimerism.

The V call is TRBV6-1, the J call TRBJ2-3; 7 nucleotides line up with TRBD1. The specimen comprised bone marrow, sampled approximately 740 days after intestinal transplantation. This clonotype originated in a human patient who received an intestinal transplant, so some T cells may come from the graft donor. The CDR3 here is CASSKQGLSTDTQYF. The CDR3 DNA reads TGTGCCAGCAGTAAACAGGGGTTAAGCACAGATACGCAGTATTTT.